Listed below are T cell receptor beta chains from one sample, sequenced in a study of blood T cells in healthy people across ages. TCRdb called the 5' RACE reads again in MiXCR, with one record for every CDR3 protein. Altogether roughly 1 million distinct CDR3 sequences are present, around 25% being singletons, with the ten largest covering 0.75%. The sample was also reused in another study, on T cells of mothers and their children.

The sequenced material came from blood. The source of these receptors is a girl aged 2 to 10 in good health. Each CDR3 is given with its conserved first and last residue. The order of the fields is clone size, V gene, D gene, J gene, CDR3 DNA, CDR3 protein. A D gene is named only where the DNA matches it firmly. Expanded clones are given a class, and other clones once, few, many or no size at all.

>.|TRBV5-1|.|TRBJ2-7
TGCGCCAGCAGCACCAATCATCCGATTTCTAGTTACGAGCAGTACTTC
CASSTNHPISSYEQYF
>.|TRBV28|.|TRBJ1-2
TGTGCCAGCAGTTTGTGGGGCGGGGGCTATGGCTACACCTTC
CASSLWGGGYGYTF
>once|TRBV28|.|TRBJ1-2
TGTGCCAGCAGGACAACTACGAGGAACTATGGCTACACCTTC
CASRTTTRNYGYTF
>.|TRBV6-6|.|TRBJ1-1
TGTGCCAGCCCAAAGAGGGAGGGGACTGAAGCTTTCTTT
CASPKREGTEAFF
>.|TRBV9|.|TRBJ2-5
TGTGCCAGCAGCGTAGGGGACTTGGAGACCCAGTACTTC
CASSVGDLETQYF
>.|TRBV20-1|TRBD1|TRBJ1-5
TGCAGTGCCCTGACAGGGAAGAATGCTCAGCCCCAGCATTTT
CSALTGKNAQPQHF
>once|TRBV30|TRBD1|TRBJ1-1
TGTGCCTGGAAAAAACAGGGGGATATGACTGAAGCTTTCTTT
CAWKKQGDMTEAFF
>.|TRBV9|TRBD1|TRBJ1-2
TGTGCCAGCAGCGTAGCGGGGGACAGGCCAAACTATGGCTACACCTTC
CASSVAGDRPNYGYTF
>few|TRBV9|TRBD1|TRBJ1-1
TGTGCCAGCAGCCATAATAAATGGACAGGGGAGAACACTGAAGCTTTCTTT
CASSHNKWTGENTEAFF
>.|TRBV20-1|TRBD1|TRBJ2-3
TGCAGTGCTAGAGCCTACCGCGGACAGGGTGGAGATACGCAGTATTTT
CSARAYRGQGGDTQYF
>.|TRBV13|.|TRBJ1-1
TGTGCCAGCAGCTACGGGCGGATGAACACTGAAGCTTTCTTT
CASSYGRMNTEAFF
>few|TRBV3-1|TRBD2|TRBJ2-5
TGTGCCAGCAGCCAAGGAGCGGGGGGTTGGACCCAGTACTTC
CASSQGAGGWTQYF
>.|TRBV18|TRBD2|TRBJ2-6
TGTGCCAGCTCACCGTTCGGGGGGAGCTCTGGGGCCAACGTCCTGACTTTC
CASSPFGGSSGANVLTF
>.|TRBV14|.|TRBJ2-5
TGTGCCAGCAGCTCCGAGTTGAAAGAGACCCAGTACTTC
CASSSELKETQYF
>.|TRBV12-3/TRBV12-4|TRBD2|TRBJ2-7
TGTACCAGCAGTTTATGGGACGGGAGGGAGCAGTACTTC
CTSSLWDGREQYF
>.|TRBV6-5|.|TRBJ2-1
TGTGCCAGCAGTCCCCCGAACGGCGTGATCGATGAGCAGTTCTTC
CASSPPNGVIDEQFF
>.|TRBV7-3|.|TRBJ1-2
TGTGCCAGCAGCTTACGCGGACCCGACGACTATGGCTACACCTTC
CASSLRGPDDYGYTF
>few|TRBV5-1|.|TRBJ1-2
TGCGCCAGCCGTGAGGACAGTGGATACTATGGCTACACCTTC
CASREDSGYYGYTF
>.|TRBV12-3/TRBV12-4|TRBD2|TRBJ2-2
TGTGCCAGCACCCCATCCAAACTAGCGGGAGTGAACACCGGGGAGCTGTTTTTT
CASTPSKLAGVNTGELFF
>few|TRBV29-1|.|TRBJ2-7
TGCAGCGTTGAATGGTCGGGAGTAGAGCCCTACGAGCAGTACTTC
CSVEWSGVEPYEQYF
>many|TRBV28|.|TRBJ2-1
TGTGCCAGCAGGAACAATGAGCAGTTCTTC
CASRNNEQFF
>.|TRBV6-2/TRBV6-3|TRBD1|TRBJ1-6
TGTGCCAGCAATCGACCAGGGGGGAGTTCACCCCTCCACTTT
CASNRPGGSSPLHF
>few|TRBV12-3/TRBV12-4|TRBD2|TRBJ2-5
TGTACCAGCACTAGCGGGGGGCCGGAGCAAGAGACCCAGTACTTC
CTSTSGGPEQETQYF
>.|TRBV12-3/TRBV12-4|TRBD1|TRBJ2-2
TGTGCCAGCAGAATGACAGGGGGCCCCACCGGGGAGCTGTTTTTT
CASRMTGGPTGELFF
>.|TRBV6-2/TRBV6-3|.|TRBJ2-1
TGTGCCACCGGGAGAGTCGATGAGCAGTTCTTC
CATGRVDEQFF
>.|TRBV20-1|.|TRBJ1-1
TGCAGTGCTTGGAAACGTGATCTGAACACTGAAGCTTTCTTT
CSAWKRDLNTEAFF
>few|TRBV12-3/TRBV12-4|TRBD1|TRBJ2-7
TGTGCCAGCAATTTAGAGGGGGCTTCCGAGCAGTACTTC
CASNLEGASEQYF
>.|TRBV2|.|TRBJ2-7
TGTGCCGCCTCAGAGGATAGCTCCTACGAGCAGTACTTC
CAASEDSSYEQYF
>few|TRBV3-1|.|TRBJ2-5
TGTGCCAGCGATGACCTCCAAGAGACCCAGTACTTC
CASDDLQETQYF
>.|TRBV7-2|.|TRBJ1-2
TGTGCCAGCAGACTGGCACCTGGCGAGCCCTATGGCTACACCTTC
CASRLAPGEPYGYTF
>.|TRBV7-2|TRBD1|TRBJ1-2
TGTGCCAGCAGCCGAGCCGGGACAGGGAGCCTCGGTGGCTACACCTTC
CASSRAGTGSLGGYTF
>.|TRBV3-1|TRBD2|TRBJ2-5
TGTGCCAGCAGCCGTCGGGAGGTCCCCGAGACCCAGTACTTC
CASSRREVPETQYF
>few|TRBV29-1|.|TRBJ1-3
TGCAGCGTTAGTGGGGCCAATTCTGGAAACACCATATATTTT
CSVSGANSGNTIYF
>.|TRBV20-1|.|TRBJ2-1
TGCAGTGCTAGGGGACCACTTCACTACAATGAGCAGTTCTTC
CSARGPLHYNEQFF
>few|TRBV29-1|.|TRBJ2-5
TGCAGCGTTGAAGAAGAAAGGAGGGGGGAGACCCAGTACTTC
CSVEEERRGETQYF
>few|TRBV29-1|.|TRBJ1-1
TGCAGCGCCGCGGATGTGAACACTGAAGCTTTCTTT
CSAADVNTEAFF
>few|TRBV7-3|.|TRBJ2-7
TGTGCCAGCAGCTTACAGAATCCGGGACTCAGCGGCGAGCAGTACTTC
CASSLQNPGLSGEQYF
>few|TRBV5-8|.|TRBJ2-1
TGTGCCAGCAGCCTTTTCGCCCGGGGGAAGGATGAGCAGTTCTTC
CASSLFARGKDEQFF